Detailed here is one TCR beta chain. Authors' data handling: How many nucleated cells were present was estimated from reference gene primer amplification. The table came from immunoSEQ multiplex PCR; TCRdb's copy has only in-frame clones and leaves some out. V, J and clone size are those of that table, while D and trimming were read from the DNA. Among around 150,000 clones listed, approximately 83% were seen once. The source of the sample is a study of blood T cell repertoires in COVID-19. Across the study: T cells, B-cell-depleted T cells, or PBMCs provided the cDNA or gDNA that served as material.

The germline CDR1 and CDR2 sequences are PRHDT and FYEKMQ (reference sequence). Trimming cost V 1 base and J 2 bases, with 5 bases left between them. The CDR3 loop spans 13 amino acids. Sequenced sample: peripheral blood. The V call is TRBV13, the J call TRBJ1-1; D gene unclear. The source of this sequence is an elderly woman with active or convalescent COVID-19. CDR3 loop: CASSLAHNTEAFF. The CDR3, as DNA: TGTGCCAGCAGCTTAGCCCATAACACTGAAGCTTTCTTT.